A selection of T cell receptor beta chains follows, all from one sample in a study of T cell repertoires in ileal Crohn's disease. Libraries were prepared by immunoSEQ multiplex PCR; TCRdb keeps only in-frame clonotypes and omits some of them. Among 6,000 or so clones listed, 95% were seen once. Sequencing was carried out using ileal tissue. These receptors were taken from an adult with Crohn's disease. Both conserved end residues are part of each CDR3. D genes are given only for firm matches. The size field is filled for only some rows; it gives once, few, many or a size class.

TRBD2	TRBV6-5	.	TRBJ2-3	CASTTSGVDTQYF	TGTGCCAGCACCACTAGCGGGGTCGATACGCAGTATTTT
.	TRBV6-6	.	TRBJ1-4	CASSRGGLAEKLFF	TGTGCCAGCAGTCGCGGAGGGTTGGCTGAAAAACTGTTTTTT
TRBD2	TRBV5-4	.	TRBJ2-7	CASSSGTSGNSYEQYF	TGTGCCAGCAGCTCGGGGACTAGCGGTAACTCCTACGAGCAGTACTTC
.	TRBV29-1	.	TRBJ1-2	CSVDRYGYTF	TGCAGCGTTGATCGGTATGGCTACACCTTC
.	TRBV2	.	TRBJ1-1	CASSFLSENTEAFF	TGTGCCAGCAGCTTTCTTAGCGAGAACACTGAAGCTTTCTTT
.	TRBV18	once	TRBJ1-5	CASSLYGAERLGNQPQHF	TGTGCCAGCTCACTCTATGGGGCAGAACGACTGGGCAATCAGCCCCAGCATTTT
TRBD1	TRBV6-5	.	TRBJ2-3	CASSTTGSTDTQYF	TGTGCCAGCAGTACGACAGGGTCCACAGATACGCAGTATTTT
.	TRBV7-3	once	TRBJ2-5	CASSPQGALQETQYF	TGTGCCAGCAGCCCCCAAGGAGCCCTCCAAGAGACCCAGTACTTC
.	TRBV5-6	.	TRBJ1-2	CASSKNPTGSINYGYTF	TGTGCCAGCAGCAAAAACCCTACAGGGAGCATTAACTATGGCTACACCTTC
.	TRBV27	few	TRBJ2-6	CASSLTRLGGNVLTF	TGTGCCAGCAGTCTGACCCGACTAGGAGGGAACGTCCTGACTTTC
TRBD1	TRBV10-1	.	TRBJ1-2	CASRRTTGEYGYTF	TGCGCCAGCAGGCGTACGACAGGGGAGTATGGCTACACCTTC
.	TRBV18	.	TRBJ1-2	CASSPGTGNDYGYTF	TGTGCCAGCTCACCAGGTACAGGGAACGACTATGGCTACACCTTC
.	TRBV6-6	.	TRBJ2-1	CASSSTGYEQFF	TGTGCCAGCAGCTCAACAGGGTATGAGCAGTTCTTC
TRBD1	TRBV18	.	TRBJ1-4	CASSPGQGDEKLFF	TGTGCCAGCTCACCGGGACAGGGGGATGAAAAACTGTTTTTT
TRBD1	TRBV4-1	.	TRBJ2-2	CASSHLWTGDLRELFF	TGCGCCAGCAGCCACCTCTGGACAGGGGATCTCCGGGAGCTGTTTTTT
.	TRBV6-6	.	TRBJ1-2	CASRVQGDYGYTF	TGTGCCAGCAGGGTACAGGGAGACTATGGCTACACCTTC
TRBD1	TRBV7-6	.	TRBJ2-1	CASSLGQPEGEQFF	TGTGCCAGCAGCCTGGGACAGCCCGAGGGTGAGCAGTTCTTC
.	TRBV5-1	.	TRBJ2-5	CASRPGAQETQYF	TGCGCCAGCAGGCCTGGGGCCCAAGAGACCCAGTACTTC
TRBD2	TRBV9	.	TRBJ2-3	CASSVEAGGQGAQYF	TGTGCCAGCAGCGTAGAGGCGGGGGGGCAGGGTGCGCAGTATTTT
TRBD1	TRBV5-5	.	TRBJ2-2	CASSVRDRGPGELFF	TGTGCCAGCAGCGTCCGGGACAGGGGTCCCGGGGAGCTGTTTTTT
.	TRBV28	once	TRBJ2-7	CASSFSQPYEQYF	TGTGCCAGCAGTTTTAGCCAACCCTACGAGCAGTACTTC
.	TRBV6-4	.	TRBJ1-6	CGTRGPRDNSPLHF	TGTGGTACGCGGGGCCCGCGGGATAATTCACCCCTCCACTTT
.	TRBV6-6	.	TRBJ1-2	CASSFGGEVGDGYTF	TGTGCCAGCAGTTTTGGGGGGGAGGTCGGCGATGGCTACACCTTC
TRBD1	TRBV7-9	.	TRBJ1-1	CASTQQGRRTEAFF	TGTGCCAGCACCCAACAGGGGAGGAGGACTGAAGCTTTCTTT
.	TRBV21-1	.	TRBJ1-1	CASSTQPGERAEAFF	TGTGCCAGCAGCACCCAGCCGGGGGAGAGGGCTGAAGCTTTCTTT